Shown below are 20 T cell receptor beta chains from a single sample sequenced in a study of cytomegalovirus exposure and HLA in healthy donors. Researchers ran the PCR with 60 Vbeta and 13 Jbeta primers. The protocol was immunoSEQ multiplex PCR, while the TCRdb copy is restricted to in-frame clones and leaves out a portion. The table lists approximately 76,000 clones, about 69% of them singletons, with roughly a sixth in the top ten. Sequencing was done on a sample of PBMCs. All receptors derive from a middle-aged woman in good health and CMV-seropositive.

About this clone: The same CDR3 is also encoded by other DNA sequences in this sample. This rearrangement joins TRBV28 to TRBJ1-1; the match to TRBD1 covers 7 bases. Germline values: CDR1 MDHEN, CDR2 SYDVKM. The CDR3 has 14 residues. Losses at the gene ends were 5 bases for V and 4 bases for J; bases not matched to a gene: 7. CDR3 nucleotides: TGTGCCAGCAGTCGTACACAGGGGAGCACTGAAGCTTTCTTT. Translated: CASSRTQGSTEAFF.

The chain is built from TRBV30 and TRBJ1-5; tentatively, D is TRBD1 (6 bases). The CDR3 runs to 14 residues. Deletions cut 4 bases from V and 0 bases from J, with 10 bases between. CDR1 and CDR2 from the germline V gene are GTSNPN and SVGIG (reference sequence). The CDR3 reads CAWIQGYSNQPQHF. In DNA form, the CDR3 reads TGTGCCTGGATACAGGGCTATAGCAATCAGCCCCAGCATTTT.

The chain links TRBV6-5 to TRBJ2-5; TRBD1 agrees at 9 bases. V lost 1 base to trimming and J lost 5 bases; unmatched junction nucleotides: 8. The CDR3 covers 16 residues. Per germline, CDR1 MNHEY and CDR2 SVGAGI. DNA for the CDR3: TGTGCCAGCAGTTACTTTTTGGGGACAGGGAGGGAGACCCAGTACTTC. Protein: CASSYFLGTGRETQYF.

The chain has TRBV5-6 and TRBJ1-3, with D unclear. The CDR3 sequence is 15 residues long. V was cut by 1 base and J by 4 bases, with 12 bases left in between. CDR1 is SGHDT, CDR2 YYEEEE, per germline. The CDR3 DNA follows: TGTGCCAGCAGCTTGAGGCGTGACGGGGGAAACACCATATATTTT. This sequence encodes CASSLRRDGGNTIYF. The full variable domain, completed using reference TRBV5-6 and TRBJ1-3, is DAGVTQSPTHLIKTRGQQVTLRCSPKSGHDTVSWYQQALGQGPQFIFQYYEEEERQRGNFPDRFSGHQFPNYSSELNVNALLLGDSALYLCASSLRRDGGNTIYFGEGSWLTVV.

The chain is built from TRBV27 and TRBJ1-5, with unresolved D. This CDR3 is built from 13 residues. CDR1 is MNHEY and CDR2 is SMNVEV in the germline V gene (reference sequence). V shed 4 bases and J shed 7 bases, with 11 bases lying between them. The chain's CDR3 is CASSYRYGQPQHF. In DNA, the CDR3 is TGTGCCAGCAGTTACCGATACGGGCAGCCCCAGCATTTT.

The chain links TRBV18 to TRBJ1-2; D is perhaps TRBD1 (5 bases). This CDR3 contains 13 residues. Germline V gene data show CDR1 as KGHSH and CDR2 as LQKENI. V was cut by 3 bases and J by 8 bases, with 13 bases left in between. DNA for the CDR3: TGTGCCAGCTCACCTTCGGGGGATCGGGGCTACACCTTC. It encodes CASSPSGDRGYTF. The variable domain in full, with the rest retrieved from reference TRBV18 and TRBJ1-2, is NAGVMQNPRHLVRRRGQEARLRCSPMKGHSHVYWYRQLPEEGLKFMVYLQKENIIDESGMPKERFSAEFPKEGPSILRIQQVVRGDSAAYFCASSPSGDRGYTFGSGTRLTVV.

The chain employs TRBV5-1 and TRBJ2-3; 8 bases align to TRBD1. The CDR3 has 15 residues. Germline V CDR1 and CDR2: SGHRS, YFSETQ. J was trimmed by 5 bases and V by 1 base; bases with no gene match: 6. CDR3 in DNA: TGCGCCAGCAGCTTGATAGGACAGGGCGGAGATACGCAGTATTTT. Residues: CASSLIGQGGDTQYF.

This clone was seen a handful of times. This chain links TRBV6-5 with TRBJ1-1; D gene ambiguous. The CDR3 is 13 residues long. Trimming removed 5 bases from V and 5 bases from J, with 12 bases in between. CDR1 and CDR2 (germline): MNHEY, SVGAGI. The CDR3 reads CASSEGGLTEAFF. For the CDR3, the DNA is TGTGCCAGCAGTGAAGGCGGTTTAACTGAAGCTTTCTTT.

The chain couples TRBV7-8 to TRBJ1-5; D uncertain. Germline assignment: CDR1 SGHVS and CDR2 FQNEAQ. Trimming left V 5 bases short and J 4 bases short, with 15 bases between. CDR3 length: 15 amino acids. CDR3 sequence (DNA): TGTGCCAGCAGCCCCCGCGCTCAGGTTAATCAGCCCCAGCATTTT. It specifies CASSPRAQVNQPQHF.

In its sample, this clone was seen a few times. This chain connects TRBV10-3 to TRBJ2-7, with D tentatively TRBD2 (6 bases). Germline values: CDR1 ENHRY, CDR2 SYGVKD. V lost 11 bases and J lost 8, with 16 bases in between. This CDR3 is 11 amino acids long. CDR3 coding DNA: TGTGCCTCTGGCGGGGCCCGGAAGCAGTACTTC. As protein: CASGGARKQYF.

The chain employs TRBV5-4 and TRBJ2-3; TRBD2 matches at 7 bases. The junction had 8 bases not matched to a gene; V was cut back by 3 bases and J by 7 bases. The V gene's germline CDR1 is SGHNT and CDR2 YYREEE (reference sequence). There are 14 residues in the CDR3. The CDR3 here is CASSSRTRPNTQYF. The CDR3 coding sequence is TGTGCCAGCAGCTCCCGGACTAGGCCTAATACGCAGTATTTT. Supplemented by reference TRBV5-4 and TRBJ2-3, the full variable domain reads ETGVTQSPTHLIKTRGQQVTLRCSSQSGHNTVSWYQQALGQGPQFIFQYYREEENGRGNFPPRFSGLQFPNYSSELNVNALELDDSALYLCASSSRTRPNTQYFGPGTRLTVL.

The chain's CDR3 is CASSPFGRQFF. DNA of the CDR3: TGTGCCAGCAGTCCCTTCGGGAGGCAGTTCTTC. The chain uses TRBV28 and TRBJ2-1; D possibly corresponds to TRBD2 (6 bases). Trimming left V 5 bases short and J 12 bases short, with 11 bases between. Germline CDR1 reads MDHEN; CDR2 reads SYDVKM. The CDR3 is 11 amino acids.

The V and J genes are TRBV27 and TRBJ1-1; D remains ambiguous. The CDR3 totals 12 residues. Trimming removed 3 bases at V and 5 bases at J, with 7 bases between. CDR1 MNHEY and CDR2 SMNVEV come from the germline V gene (reference sequence). The DNA of the CDR3 is TGTGCCAGCAGTTTTGAGGGTACTGAAGCTTTCTTT. It translates to CASSFEGTEAFF.

The gene calls are TRBV7-2 and TRBJ1-5; D is perhaps TRBD1 (5 bases). Germline CDR1 is SGHTA and CDR2 is FQGNSA. V was cut by 0 bases and J by 4 bases, with 13 bases left in between. The CDR3 length is 16 residues. CDR3 amino acids: CASSLASGHLNQPQHF. The CDR3 DNA sequence: TGTGCCAGCAGCTTAGCGTCAGGGCACCTAAATCAGCCCCAGCATTTT.

J is TRBJ1-3 and V is TRBV9; 7 nucleotides agree with TRBD1. The V gene's germline CDR1 is SGDLS and CDR2 YYNGEE. Unmatched junction bases numbered 6, after V lost 0 bases and J lost 0 bases. CDR3 length: 17 amino acids. DNA for the CDR3: TGTGCCAGCAGCGTAGCTCGACAGGGCATCTCTGGAAACACCATATATTTT. This sequence encodes CASSVARQGISGNTIYF.

The chain employs TRBV7-7 and TRBJ1-4; 10 bases are a match to TRBD1. J was trimmed by 0 bases and V by 1 base; bases with no gene match: 2. Germline lookup yields CDR1 SSHAT and CDR2 FNYEAQ (reference sequence). The length of the CDR3 is 17 residues. Written as DNA, the CDR3 is TGTGCCAGCAGCTTAGGACAGGGGGCGGCAACTAATGAAAAACTGTTTTTT. Translated: CASSLGQGAATNEKLFF.

The rearrangement links TRBV4-1 to TRBJ2-2; 10 bases are shared with TRBD2. J gave up 8 bases and V 0 bases, and 15 bases lay outside the gene matches. The length of the CDR3 is 19 residues. CDR1 is MGHRA, CDR2 YSYEKL, per germline. The CDR3 nucleotides are TGCGCCAGCAGCCAAGATTTCACCGCTAGCGGGGGACTTGGAGGGGAGCTGTTTTTT. Translated, it gives CASSQDFTASGGLGGELFF.

The V and J genes are TRBV14 and TRBJ2-7, with 9 bases aligning to TRBD1. CDR1 and CDR2 from the germline V gene are SGHDN and FVKESK. CDR3 length: 15 amino acids. V trimming: 4 bases; J trimming: 1 base; junction bases outside the gene matches: 5. The chain's CDR3 is CASSLPGTGSYEQYF. For the CDR3, the DNA is TGTGCCAGCAGCCTGCCCGGGACAGGGTCCTACGAGCAGTACTTC.

This chain links TRBV2 with TRBJ1-1, with unresolved D. V lost 4 bases to trimming and J lost 2 bases, with 8 bases between them. This CDR3 is 13 amino acids long. Germline V gene sequence: CDR1 SNHLY, CDR2 FYNNEI. In DNA form, the CDR3 reads TGTGCCAGCAGTGCTGACTTAAACACTGAAGCTTTCTTT. This translates into CASSADLNTEAFF.

The chain couples TRBV5-4 to TRBJ2-5, with a possible D match to TRBD2 (6 bases). Germline-derived CDR1 and CDR2 are SGHNT and YYREEE (reference sequence). V was clipped by 3 bases and J by 5 bases, with 17 bases between them. The CDR3 loop spans 15 amino acids. The CDR3 region is CASSYLRDSRETQYF. The CDR3 DNA follows: TGTGCCAGCAGCTACCTCAGGGACTCGCGGGAGACCCAGTACTTC.